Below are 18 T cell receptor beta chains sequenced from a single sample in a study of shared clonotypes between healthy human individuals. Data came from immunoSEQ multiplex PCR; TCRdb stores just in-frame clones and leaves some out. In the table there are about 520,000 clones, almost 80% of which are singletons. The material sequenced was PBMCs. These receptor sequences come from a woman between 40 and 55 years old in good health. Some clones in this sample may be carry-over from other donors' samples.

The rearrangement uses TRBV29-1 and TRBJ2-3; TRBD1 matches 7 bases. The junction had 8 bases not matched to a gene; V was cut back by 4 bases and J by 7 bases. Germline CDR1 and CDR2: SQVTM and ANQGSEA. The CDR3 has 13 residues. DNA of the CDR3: TGCAGCGTTGGGGACAGTTTTGCCAATACGCAGTATTTT. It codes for CSVGDSFANTQYF.

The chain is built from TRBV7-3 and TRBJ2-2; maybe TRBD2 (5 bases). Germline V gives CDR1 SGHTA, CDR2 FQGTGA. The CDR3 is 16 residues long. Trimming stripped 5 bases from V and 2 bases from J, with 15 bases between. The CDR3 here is CASSPRLTGNTGELFF. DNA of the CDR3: TGTGCCAGCAGCCCCCGGCTTACGGGAAACACCGGGGAGCTGTTTTTT.

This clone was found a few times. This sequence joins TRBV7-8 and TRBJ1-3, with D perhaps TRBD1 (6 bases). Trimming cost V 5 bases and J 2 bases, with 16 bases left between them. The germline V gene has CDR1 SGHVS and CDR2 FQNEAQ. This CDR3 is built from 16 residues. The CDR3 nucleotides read TGTGCCAGCAGCCCCGGCTCGGGGGCAGCTGGAAACACCATATATTTT. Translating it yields CASSPGSGAAGNTIYF.

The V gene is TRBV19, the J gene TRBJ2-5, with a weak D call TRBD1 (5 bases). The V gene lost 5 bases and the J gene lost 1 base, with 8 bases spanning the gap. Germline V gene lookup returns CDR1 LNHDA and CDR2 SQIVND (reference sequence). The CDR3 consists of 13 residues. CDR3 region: CASSVQGQETQYF. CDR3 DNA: TGTGCCAGTAGTGTGCAGGGCCAAGAGACCCAGTACTTC. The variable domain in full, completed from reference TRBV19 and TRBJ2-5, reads DGGITQSPKYLFRKEGQNVTLSCEQNLNHDAMYWYRQDPGQGLRLIYYSQIVNDFQKGDIAEGYSVSREKKESFPLTVTSAQKNPTAFYLCASSVQGQETQYFGPGTRLLVL.

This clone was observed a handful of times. CDR3 protein: CAISEVGALLVEQFF. CDR3 bases: TGTGCCATCAGTGAGGTCGGGGCCTTGCTGGTTGAGCAGTTCTTC. The chain recombines TRBV10-3 with TRBJ2-1; possibly TRBD1 or TRBD2 for D (5 bases each). Germline V CDR1 and CDR2: ENHRY, SYGVKD. The CDR3 extends over 15 amino acids. Trimming removed 2 bases at V and 9 bases at J, with 17 bases between.

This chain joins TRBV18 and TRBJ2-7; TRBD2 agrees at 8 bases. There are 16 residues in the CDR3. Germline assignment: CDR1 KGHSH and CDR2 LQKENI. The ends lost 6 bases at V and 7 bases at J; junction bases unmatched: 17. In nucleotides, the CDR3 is TGTGCCAGCTCCCCCCGCGACGACGGGGGGGCGAGGGAGCAGTACTTC. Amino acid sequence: CASSPRDDGGAREQYF.

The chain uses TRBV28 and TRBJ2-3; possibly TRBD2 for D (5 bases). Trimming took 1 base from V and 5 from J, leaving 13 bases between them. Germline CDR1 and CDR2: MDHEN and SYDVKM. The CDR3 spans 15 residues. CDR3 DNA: TGTGCCAGCAGTTTATTCCTAGCCGCGGGAGATACGCAGTATTTT. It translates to CASSLFLAAGDTQYF. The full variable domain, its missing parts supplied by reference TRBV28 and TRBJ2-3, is DVKVTQSSRYLVKRTGEKVFLECVQDMDHENMFWYRQDPGLGLRLIYFSYDVKMKEKGDIPEGYSVSREKKERFSLILESASTNQTSMYLCASSLFLAAGDTQYFGPGTRLTVL.

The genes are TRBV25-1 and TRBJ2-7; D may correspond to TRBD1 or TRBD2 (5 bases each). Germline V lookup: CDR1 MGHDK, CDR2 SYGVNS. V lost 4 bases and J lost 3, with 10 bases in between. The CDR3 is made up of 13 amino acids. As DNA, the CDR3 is TGTGCCAGCAGTGCCGGGGCGGGCTACGAGCAGTACTTC. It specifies CASSAGAGYEQYF.

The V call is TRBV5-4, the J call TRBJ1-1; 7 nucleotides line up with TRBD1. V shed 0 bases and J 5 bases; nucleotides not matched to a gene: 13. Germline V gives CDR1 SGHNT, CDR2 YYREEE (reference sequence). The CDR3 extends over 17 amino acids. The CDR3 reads CASSLEGALGVRTEAFF. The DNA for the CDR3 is TGTGCCAGCAGCTTGGAGGGGGCGCTGGGGGTTAGGACTGAAGCTTTCTTT.

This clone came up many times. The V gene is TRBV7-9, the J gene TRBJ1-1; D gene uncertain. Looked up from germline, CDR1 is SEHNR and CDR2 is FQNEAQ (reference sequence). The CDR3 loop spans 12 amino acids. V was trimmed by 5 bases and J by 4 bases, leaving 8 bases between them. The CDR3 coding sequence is TGTGCCAGCAGCACCGGACCCACTGAAGCTTTCTTT. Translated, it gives CASSTGPTEAFF.

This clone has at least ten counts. The CDR3 DNA sequence: TGTGCCAGCAGCTTAGTACGGACTAGCGGGATCAATGAGCAGTTCTTC. Translation gives CASSLVRTSGINEQFF. The chain couples TRBV13 to TRBJ2-1, with 12 positions matching TRBD2. Germline CDR1 reads PRHDT; CDR2 reads FYEKMQ (reference sequence). CDR3 size: 16 residues. The junction had 4 bases not matched to a gene; V was cut back by 1 base and J by 6 bases.

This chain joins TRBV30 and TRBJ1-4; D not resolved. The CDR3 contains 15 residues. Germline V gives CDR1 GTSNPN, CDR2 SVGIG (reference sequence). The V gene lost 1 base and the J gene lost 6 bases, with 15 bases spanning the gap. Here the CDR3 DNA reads TGTGCCTGGAGTGCCCACACCTTGCCCGATGAAAAACTGTTTTTT. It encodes CAWSAHTLPDEKLFF.

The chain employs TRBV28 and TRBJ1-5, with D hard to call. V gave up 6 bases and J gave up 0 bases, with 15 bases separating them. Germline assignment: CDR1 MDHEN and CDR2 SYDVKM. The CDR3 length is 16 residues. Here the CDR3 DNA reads TGTGCCAGCAGGGAAACCCAGGCCGATAGCAATCAGCCCCAGCATTTT. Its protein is CASRETQADSNQPQHF.

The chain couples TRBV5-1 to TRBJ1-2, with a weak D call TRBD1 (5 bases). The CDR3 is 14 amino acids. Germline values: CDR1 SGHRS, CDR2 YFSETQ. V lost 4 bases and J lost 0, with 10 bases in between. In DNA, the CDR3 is TGCGCCAGCAGCAGGGACGGTACTAACTATGGCTACACCTTC. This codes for CASSRDGTNYGYTF.

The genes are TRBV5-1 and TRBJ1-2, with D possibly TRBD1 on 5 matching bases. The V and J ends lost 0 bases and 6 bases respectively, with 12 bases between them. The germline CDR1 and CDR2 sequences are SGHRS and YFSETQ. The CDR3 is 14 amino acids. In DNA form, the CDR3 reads TGCGCCAGCAGCTTGGAGGTACAGGTCCATGGCTACACCTTC. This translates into CASSLEVQVHGYTF.

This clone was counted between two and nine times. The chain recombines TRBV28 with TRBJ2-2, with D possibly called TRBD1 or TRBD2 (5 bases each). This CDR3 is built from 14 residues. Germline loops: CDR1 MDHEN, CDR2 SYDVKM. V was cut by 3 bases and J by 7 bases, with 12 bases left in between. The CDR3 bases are TGTGCCAGCAGTTTCGGGGACCAGCGCGGGGAGCTGTTTTTT. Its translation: CASSFGDQRGELFF.

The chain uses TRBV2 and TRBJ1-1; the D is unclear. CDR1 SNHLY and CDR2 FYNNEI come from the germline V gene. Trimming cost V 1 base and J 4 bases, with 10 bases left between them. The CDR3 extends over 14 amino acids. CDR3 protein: CASSEDGRITEAFF. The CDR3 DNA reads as TGTGCCAGCAGTGAAGACGGGCGGATCACTGAAGCTTTCTTT.

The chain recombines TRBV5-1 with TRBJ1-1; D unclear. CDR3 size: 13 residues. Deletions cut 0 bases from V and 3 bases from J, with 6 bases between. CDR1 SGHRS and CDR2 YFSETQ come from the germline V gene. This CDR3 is CASSLEWDTEAFF. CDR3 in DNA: TGCGCCAGCAGCTTGGAGTGGGACACTGAAGCTTTCTTT.